This T cell receptor beta chain came from a study of shared clonotypes between healthy human individuals. Profiling relied on immunoSEQ multiplex PCR, and the TCRdb table lists in-frame clones only, not all of them. The sample holds roughly 400,000 clones, roughly 96% seen once. CDR3 length: 13 amino acids. V was shortened by 5 bases and J by 3 bases, with 14 bases between the two germline ends. Germline lookup yields CDR1 SQVTM and CDR2 ANQGSEA. The sequence derives from a man aged 25-45 years in good health. Sequencing was performed on memory CD8+ T cells sorted from blood. Described subset: CD45RO+ cells pooled with CCR7-negative TemRA cells. The genes are TRBV29-1 and TRBJ2-7; D is unresolved. In DNA, the CDR3 is TGCAGCGTTTCCCAACAAAGAGGCTACGAGCAGTACTTC. Translation gives CSVSQQRGYEQYF.